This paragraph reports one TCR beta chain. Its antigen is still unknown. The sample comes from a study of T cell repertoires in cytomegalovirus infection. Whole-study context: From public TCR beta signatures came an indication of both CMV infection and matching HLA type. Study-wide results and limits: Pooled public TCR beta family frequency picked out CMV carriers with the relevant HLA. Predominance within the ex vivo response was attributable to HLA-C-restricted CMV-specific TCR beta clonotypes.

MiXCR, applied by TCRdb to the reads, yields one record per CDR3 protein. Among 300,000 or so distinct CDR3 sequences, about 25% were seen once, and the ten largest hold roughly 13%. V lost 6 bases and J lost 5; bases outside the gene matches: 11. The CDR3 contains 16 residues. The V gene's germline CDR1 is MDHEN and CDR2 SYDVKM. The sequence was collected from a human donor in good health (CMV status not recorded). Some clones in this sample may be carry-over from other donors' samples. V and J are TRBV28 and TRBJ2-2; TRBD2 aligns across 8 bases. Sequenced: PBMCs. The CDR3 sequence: CASRLRGLAGTGELFF. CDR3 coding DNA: TGTGCCAGCAGGCTAAGAGGACTAGCTGGGACCGGGGAGCTGTTTTTT. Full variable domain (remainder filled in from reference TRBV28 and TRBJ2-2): DVKVTQSSRYLVKRTGEKVFLECVQDMDHENMFWYRQDPGLGLRLIYFSYDVKMKEKGDIPEGYSVSREKKERFSLILESASTNQTSMYLCASRLRGLAGTGELFFGEGSRLTVL.